The 4 T cell receptor beta chains presented below share a single source sample, sequenced in a study of blood T cell repertoires in COVID-19. This table comes from immunoSEQ multiplex PCR, and its TCRdb copy is limited to in-frame clones, with some not included. This sample has 140,000 to 150,000 clones; about nine tenths occur once, and the top ten carry around 4.5%. What was sequenced was PBMCs or T cells enriched from blood (not recorded which). These receptors originate from a man in his fifties who had recovered from COVID-19.

The chain recombines TRBV7-9 with TRBJ1-5; the D is unclear. Germline V CDR1 and CDR2: SEHNR, FQNEAQ (reference sequence). Trimming left V 5 bases short and J 4 bases short, with 9 bases between. The CDR3 totals 13 residues. The CDR3 here is CASSSVGNQPQHF. In DNA form, the CDR3 reads TGTGCCAGCAGCAGCGTTGGGAATCAGCCCCAGCATTTT.

The V call is TRBV28, the J call TRBJ1-4; unclear D gene. Germline loops: CDR1 MDHEN, CDR2 SYDVKM. The CDR3 runs 12 residues. The V end was cut by 3 bases, the J end by 13 bases, with 12 bases between. CDR3 nucleotides: TGTGCCAGCAGTTTGACGGCGCGGGTACTGTTTTTT. Protein product: CASSLTARVLFF.

The V call is TRBV28, the J call TRBJ2-5; 9 bases match TRBD1. The CDR3 has 15 residues. The V gene's germline CDR1 is MDHEN and CDR2 SYDVKM. J lost 5 bases, V lost 4 bases, and 8 bases had no gene match. As DNA, the CDR3 is TGTGCCAGCAGTTCGTCACAGGGGGCAGGGGAGACCCAGTACTTC. Protein: CASSSSQGAGETQYF.

The chain joins TRBV30 to TRBJ1-2; D is ambiguous. The germline V gene has CDR1 GTSNPN and CDR2 SVGIG (reference sequence). This CDR3 contains 13 residues. V lost 8 bases and J lost 6, with 19 bases in between. CDR3 DNA sequence: TGTGCCGAAAGTGCAGGAAAAAATGATGGCTACACCTTC. This encodes CAESAGKNDGYTF.